Listed below are T cell receptor beta chains from one sample, sequenced in a study of OX40 agonist ivuxolimab in advanced cancers. This table comes from immunoSEQ multiplex PCR, and its TCRdb copy is limited to in-frame clones, with some not included. The profile shows roughly 79,000 clones, roughly 89% of them singletons. The starting material was CD4+ or CD8+ T cells sorted from blood, obtained in a trial of the OX40 agonist ivuxolimab. Every receptor here comes from an adult with an advanced solid tumor such as melanoma, head and neck, liver or kidney cancer. The CDR3 runs from the conserved cysteine through the conserved F or W. D genes are given only for firm matches. Not all rows give a size; the values are once, few, many and, for expanded clones, a class.

d_call,v_call,clone_size,j_call,cdr3_nt,cdr3_aa
TRBD1,TRBV14,NA,TRBJ2-7,TGTGCCAGCAGCCAATGGGACAGGGGCGAGCAGTACTTC,CASSQWDRGEQYF
TRBD2,TRBV28,NA,TRBJ2-2,TGTGCCAGCAGTTTTCAAGCGGGAGGGCCATACGGGGAGCTGTTTTTT,CASSFQAGGPYGELFF
NA,TRBV11-2,NA,TRBJ1-3,TGTGCCAGCAGCCGGGAAGGGCCCTCTGGAAACACCATATATTTT,CASSREGPSGNTIYF
NA,TRBV18,NA,TRBJ2-2,TGTGCCAGCTCTTCCTACACCGGGGAGCTGTTTTTT,CASSSYTGELFF
TRBD2,TRBV5-1,NA,TRBJ2-7,TGCGCCAGCAGCTCCCTGAGGGGAGGGGTCTACGAGCAGTACTTC,CASSSLRGGVYEQYF
NA,TRBV4-2,few,TRBJ2-2,TGTGCCAGCAGCAACACCGGGGAGCTGTTTTTT,CASSNTGELFF
TRBD1,TRBV6-6,NA,TRBJ1-5,TGTGCCAGCAGCTACAGGGGGCGAGATCAGCCCCAGCATTTT,CASSYRGRDQPQHF
NA,TRBV11-3,NA,TRBJ1-3,TGTGCCAGCAGCTTAGCGGGGGCAGGGCCCTCTGGAAACACCATATATTTT,CASSLAGAGPSGNTIYF
NA,TRBV7-6,NA,TRBJ2-5,TGTGCCAGCAGCTTAGTGGGGGTCGAGGAGACCCAGTACTTC,CASSLVGVEETQYF
NA,TRBV2,NA,TRBJ2-5,TGTGCCAGCAGTGAAGCGGACGCCGGGACAAAAGAGACCCAGTACTTC,CASSEADAGTKETQYF
NA,TRBV11-2,NA,TRBJ2-7,TGTGCCAGCAGCCCAGGGGGTAGGGGGAGGGCCTACGAGCAGTACTTC,CASSPGGRGRAYEQYF
NA,TRBV28,NA,TRBJ2-7,TGTGCCCACCAACCTTCGAATGGGATTGGCGAGCAGTACTTC,CAHQPSNGIGEQYF
NA,TRBV19,NA,TRBJ2-5,TGTGCCAGTAGTATAGGCGGCTCTACGGGGCAAGAGACCCAGTACTTC,CASSIGGSTGQETQYF
NA,TRBV19,NA,TRBJ1-1,TGTGCCAGTAGTCCCAGGGAATCCGGCACTGAAGCTTTCTTT,CASSPRESGTEAFF
NA,TRBV7-9,once,TRBJ2-4,TGTGCCAGCAGTTCAGCTGGCACCGCCAAAAACATTCAGTACTTC,CASSSAGTAKNIQYF
NA,TRBV30,few,TRBJ1-5,TGTGCCTGGAGTGGAGGGAGCAATCAGCCCCAGCATTTT,CAWSGGSNQPQHF
NA,TRBV7-8,NA,TRBJ2-3,TGTGCCAGCAGCTTCAAATCCCAAGATACGCAGTATTTT,CASSFKSQDTQYF
NA,TRBV9,NA,TRBJ2-5,TGTGCCAGCAGCCGACAGAGGGAGTCCAAAGAGACCCAGTACTTC,CASSRQRESKETQYF
NA,TRBV28,NA,TRBJ2-7,TGTGCCAGCAGGGTAAGCGGGCATTACGAGCAGTACTTC,CASRVSGHYEQYF
NA,TRBV2,NA,TRBJ1-1,TGTGCCAGCAGCCCTTTGGGGGGAATCGTAAACACTGAAGCTTTCTTT,CASSPLGGIVNTEAFF
NA,TRBV18,NA,TRBJ2-1,TGTGCCAGCTCGCCTCAGGGCGTTTCCTACAATGAGCAGTTCTTC,CASSPQGVSYNEQFF
TRBD2,TRBV29-1,NA,TRBJ2-3,TGCAGCGTTGAAGGCCTAGCGGGAGAGGATACGCAGTATTTT,CSVEGLAGEDTQYF
NA,TRBV2,NA,TRBJ2-2,TGTGCCAGCAGTGTCGGCTTATCGAACACCGGGGAGCTGTTTTTT,CASSVGLSNTGELFF
TRBD2,TRBV7-2,NA,TRBJ2-1,TGTGCCAGCCGCAATAACAGGGGACTAGCTTACAATGAGCAGTTCTTC,CASRNNRGLAYNEQFF
NA,TRBV2,NA,TRBJ1-6,TGTGCCAGCAGTGAAATCCCGGGGGCTAATTCACCCCTCCACTTT,CASSEIPGANSPLHF
TRBD2,TRBV6-4,NA,TRBJ2-3,TGTGCCAGCAGACTAGCGGGCGCTAGCACAGATACGCAGTATTTT,CASRLAGASTDTQYF
NA,TRBV7-9,NA,TRBJ2-5,TGTGCCAGCAGCTTTGGGCAGAACCAAGAGACCCAGTACTTC,CASSFGQNQETQYF
NA,TRBV9,NA,TRBJ1-1,TGTGCCAGCAGCGTCGGATCTGCTCTGAACACTGAAGCTTTTTTT,CASSVGSALNTEAFF
NA,TRBV5-1,NA,TRBJ1-3,TGCGCCAGCAGCTTACGGGGGGGCTCAGGAAACACCATATATTTT,CASSLRGGSGNTIYF
NA,TRBV9,NA,TRBJ2-1,TGTGCCAGCAGCGTAGCTCCCGGCAGGGAAAAGATTAATGAGCAGTTCTTC,CASSVAPGREKINEQFF
TRBD2,TRBV18,NA,TRBJ2-1,TGTGCCAGCTCACCGGGGACTAGCGGGCTGGGTGAGCAGTTCTTC,CASSPGTSGLGEQFF
TRBD2,TRBV12-5,NA,TRBJ2-7,TGTGCTAGTGGTCGGCCGGGACTAGCGACCTACGAGCAGTACTTC,CASGRPGLATYEQYF